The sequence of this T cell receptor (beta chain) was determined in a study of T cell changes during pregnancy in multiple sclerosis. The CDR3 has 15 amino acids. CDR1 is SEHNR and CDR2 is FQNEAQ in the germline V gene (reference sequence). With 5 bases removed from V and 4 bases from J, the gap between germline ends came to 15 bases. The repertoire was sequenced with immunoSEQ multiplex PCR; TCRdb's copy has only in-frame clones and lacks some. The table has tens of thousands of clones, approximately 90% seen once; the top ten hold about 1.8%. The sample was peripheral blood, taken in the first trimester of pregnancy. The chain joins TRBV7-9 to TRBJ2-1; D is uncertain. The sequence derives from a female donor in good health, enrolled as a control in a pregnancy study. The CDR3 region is CASSPPRRGYNEQFF. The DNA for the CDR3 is TGTGCCAGCAGCCCGCCCAGACGAGGATACAATGAGCAGTTCTTC.